This passage covers 11 T cell receptor beta chains from one sample sequenced in a study of beta chain features in type 1 diabetes (dated by TCRdb to 2017 to 2018). These receptors' targets are unknown. The library came from the immunoSEQ multiplex PCR assay. All of the isolated RNA was reverse transcribed with the High Capacity cDNA Reverse Transcription Kit, so expressed TCRB transcripts were sequenced. Not all clones reach the TCRdb copy of this immuneACCESS table, which keeps in-frame sequences only. Checked studies attribute under half of the gap to unresolved V genes and leave the rest unexplained. A total of hundreds of thousands of clones appear in this sample, under 13% of them only once. Together, the top ten hold approximately 0.015% of the sample. Overall study results and their limits: Type 1 diabetes patients showed a moderate but significant shortening of TCRB CDR3 length in all four CD4+ subsets.

The sample comprised naive CD4+ T cells from blood. The cell subset or site label for this specimen denotes: true naive CD4+ T cells. The source of these receptors is a man aged 25 to 40 with type 1 diabetes.

The rearrangement uses TRBV15 and TRBJ1-2; no clear D. Germline CDR1 is LNHNV and CDR2 is YYDKDF (reference sequence). The CDR3 is 12 amino acids. V was cut by 0 bases and J by 5 bases, with 4 bases left in between. CDR3 bases: TGTGCCACCAGCAGAGACATGTATGGCTACACCTTC. Amino acid sequence: CATSRDMYGYTF.

As concerns this clone: Other DNA sequences within the sample encode an identical CDR3. V gene TRBV28 combines with J gene TRBJ2-1; 9 bases agree with TRBD1. Trimming removed 4 bases from V and 4 bases from J; junction bases left unmatched: 2. There are 14 residues in the CDR3. Germline V lookup: CDR1 MDHEN, CDR2 SYDVKM. CDR3 bases: TGTGCCAGCAGTTCGGGACAGGGATACAATGAGCAGTTCTTC. Amino acids: CASSSGQGYNEQFF.

This clone was seen a few times. The V gene is TRBV28, the J gene TRBJ2-2; no clear D gene. The CDR3 loop spans 14 amino acids. Trimming shortened V by 2 bases and J by 3 bases, and 7 bases separated the two germline ends. CDR1 is MDHEN, CDR2 SYDVKM, per germline. CDR3 sequence reads: CASSLGPHTGELFF. In DNA form, the CDR3 reads TGTGCCAGCAGTTTAGGGCCTCACACCGGGGAGCTGTTTTTT.

The table lists this clone with a few counts. The V gene is TRBV5-4, the J gene TRBJ2-2; 7 nucleotides agree with TRBD1. The junction had 6 bases not matched to a gene; V was cut back by 1 base and J by 3 bases. This CDR3 contains 16 residues. Germline CDR1 reads SGHNT; CDR2 reads YYREEE (reference sequence). CDR3 coding DNA: TGTGCCAGCAGCTTGAGCGTTACAGGGGACACCGGGGAGCTGTTTTTT. This sequence encodes CASSLSVTGDTGELFF.

This rearrangement joins TRBV7-3 to TRBJ2-3, with 8 bases lining up with TRBD2. The CDR3 covers 14 residues. Trimming took 4 bases from V and 4 from J; bases not matched to a gene: 4. Germline V gene sequence: CDR1 SGHTA, CDR2 FQGTGA. Here the CDR3 DNA reads TGTGCCAGCAGCTCCGGACTAGCTTCAGATACGCAGTATTTT. Amino acids: CASSSGLASDTQYF.

With regard to this clone: A junction boundary mismatches the germline segment, possibly from a read error. This chain connects TRBV7-9 to TRBJ2-7; possible D gene TRBD1, 6 bases. Germline assignment: CDR1 SEHNR and CDR2 FQNEAQ (reference sequence). This CDR3 has 15 amino acids. CDR3 in amino acids: CASSLAWDTDNEQYF. The DNA for the CDR3 is TGTGCCAGCAGCCTAGCATGGGACACTGATAACGAGCAGTACTTC. Complete variable domain (other parts from reference TRBV7-9 and TRBJ2-7): DTGVSQNPRHKITKRGQNVTFRCDPISEHNRLYWYRQTLGQGPEFLTYFQNEAQLEKSRLLSDRFSAERPKGSFSTLEIQRTEQGDSAMYLCASSLAWDTDNEQYFGPGTRLTVT.

In its sample, this clone was seen a few times. Written as DNA, the CDR3 is TGTGCCAGTAGTGAAGTAGCGGACTCCTACGAGCAGTACTTC. Translated, it gives CASSEVADSYEQYF. The chain is built from TRBV19 and TRBJ2-7; the D gene is possibly TRBD2 (6 bases). The CDR3 has 14 residues. Germline CDR1 LNHDA, CDR2 SQIVND (reference sequence). Trimming took 5 bases from V and 0 from J, leaving 11 bases between them.

In its sample, this clone was seen a few times. The V and J genes are TRBV5-4 and TRBJ1-1; perhaps TRBD1 as D (5 bases). Germline CDR1 reads SGHNT; CDR2 reads YYREEE (reference sequence). V shed 0 bases and J shed 0 bases, with 6 bases lying between them. This CDR3 has 14 residues. CDR3 sequence reads: CASSLDRMNTEAFF. DNA for the CDR3: TGTGCCAGCAGCTTGGACAGGATGAACACTGAAGCTTTCTTT.

In this sample, this clone turned up a few times. This chain connects TRBV30 to TRBJ2-3, with TRBD2 identical over 9 bases. This CDR3 comprises 17 residues. Unmatched junction bases numbered 10, after V lost 3 bases and J lost 0 bases. Per the germline V gene, CDR1 is GTSNPN and CDR2 is SVGIG (reference sequence). The CDR3 sequence is CAWSASGVGVSTDTQYF. The CDR3, as DNA: TGTGCCTGGAGCGCTAGCGGGGTGGGGGTAAGCACAGATACGCAGTATTTT.

To note about this clone: The sample contains more than one DNA sequence encoding this CDR3. J is TRBJ2-3 and V is TRBV18, with a tentative D call TRBD2 (6 bases). The CDR3 length is 14 residues. Germline values: CDR1 KGHSH, CDR2 LQKENI. V was clipped by 2 bases and J by 4 bases, with 10 bases between them. The DNA for the CDR3 is TGTGCCAGCTCACCAGGGCCGGGGGCAGATACGCAGTATTTT. Translating it yields CASSPGPGADTQYF.

This clone has a handful of counts. The V call is TRBV7-2, the J call TRBJ1-5; 8 bases agree with TRBD1. The CDR3 runs to 13 residues. V was pared by 9 bases and J by 1 base, with 2 bases of the junction left unmatched. Germline-derived CDR1 and CDR2 are SGHTA and FQGNSA. CDR3 bases: TGTGCCAGTCAGGGGGCCAGCAATCAGCCCCAGCATTTT. Translating gives CASQGASNQPQHF. Looking up the rest from reference TRBV7-2 and TRBJ1-5 gives the full variable domain: GAGVSQSPSNKVTEKGKDVELRCDPISGHTALYWYRQSLGQGLEFLIYFQGNSAPDKSGLPSDRFSAERTGGSVSTLTIQRTQQEDSAVYLCASQGASNQPQHFGDGTRLSIL.